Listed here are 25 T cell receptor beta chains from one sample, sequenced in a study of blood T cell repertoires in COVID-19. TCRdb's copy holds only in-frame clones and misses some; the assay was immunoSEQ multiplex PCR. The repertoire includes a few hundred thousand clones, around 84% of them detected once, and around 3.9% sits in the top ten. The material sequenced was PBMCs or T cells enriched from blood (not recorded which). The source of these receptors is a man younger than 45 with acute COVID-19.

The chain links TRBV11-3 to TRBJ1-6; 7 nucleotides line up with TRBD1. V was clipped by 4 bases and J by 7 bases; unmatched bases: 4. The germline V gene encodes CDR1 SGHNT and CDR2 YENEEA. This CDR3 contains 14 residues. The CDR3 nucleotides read TGTGCCAGCAGCTCGGGACAGAGAAATTCACCCCTCCACTTT. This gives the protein CASSSGQRNSPLHF. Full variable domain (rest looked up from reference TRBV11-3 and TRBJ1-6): EAGVVQSPRYKIIEKKQPVAFWCNPISGHNTLYWYLQNLGQGPELLIRYENEEAVDDSQLPKDRFSAERLKGVDSTLKIQPAELGDSAVYLCASSSGQRNSPLHFGNGTRLTVT.

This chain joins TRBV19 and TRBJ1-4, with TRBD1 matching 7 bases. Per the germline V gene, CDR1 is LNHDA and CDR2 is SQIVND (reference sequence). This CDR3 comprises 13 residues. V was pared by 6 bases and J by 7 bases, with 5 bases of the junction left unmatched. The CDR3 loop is CASRTRTGEKLFF. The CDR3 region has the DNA TGTGCCAGTAGAACCCGGACAGGTGAAAAACTGTTTTTT.

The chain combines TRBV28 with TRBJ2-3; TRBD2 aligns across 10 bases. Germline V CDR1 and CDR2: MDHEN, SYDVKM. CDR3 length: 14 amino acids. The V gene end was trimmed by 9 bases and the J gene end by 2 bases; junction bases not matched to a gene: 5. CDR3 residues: CASRAGGSTDTQYF. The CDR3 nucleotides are TGTGCCAGTCGAGCGGGGGGGTCCACAGATACGCAGTATTTT.

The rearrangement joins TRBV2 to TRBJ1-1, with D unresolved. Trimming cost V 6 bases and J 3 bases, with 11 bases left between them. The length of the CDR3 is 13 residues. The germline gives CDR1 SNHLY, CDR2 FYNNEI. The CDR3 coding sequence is TGTGCCAGCAGCGAGAGACACGACACTGAAGCTTTCTTT. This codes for CASSERHDTEAFF.

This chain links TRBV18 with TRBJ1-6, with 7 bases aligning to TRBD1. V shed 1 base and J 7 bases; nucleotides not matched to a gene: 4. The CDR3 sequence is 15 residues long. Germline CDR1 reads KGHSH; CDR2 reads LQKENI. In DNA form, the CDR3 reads TGTGCCAGCTCACCACAGGAGGGGGCGAATTCACCCCTCCACTTT. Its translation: CASSPQEGANSPLHF. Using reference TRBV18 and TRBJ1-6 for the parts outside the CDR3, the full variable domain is NAGVMQNPRHLVRRRGQEARLRCSPMKGHSHVYWYRQLPEEGLKFMVYLQKENIIDESGMPKERFSAEFPKEGPSILRIQQVVRGDSAAYFCASSPQEGANSPLHFGNGTRLTVT.

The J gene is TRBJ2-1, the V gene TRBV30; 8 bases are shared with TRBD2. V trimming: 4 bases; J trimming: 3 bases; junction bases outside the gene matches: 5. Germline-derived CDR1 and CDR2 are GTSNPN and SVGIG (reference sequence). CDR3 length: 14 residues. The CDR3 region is CAWIDSGIYNEQFF. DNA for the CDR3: TGTGCCTGGATTGATAGCGGGATCTACAATGAGCAGTTCTTC. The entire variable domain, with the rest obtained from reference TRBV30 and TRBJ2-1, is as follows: SQTIHQWPATLVQPVGSPLSLECTVEGTSNPNLYWYRQAAGRGLQLLFYSVGIGQISSEVPQNLSASRPQDRQFILSSKKLLLSDSGFYLCAWIDSGIYNEQFFGPGTRLTVL.

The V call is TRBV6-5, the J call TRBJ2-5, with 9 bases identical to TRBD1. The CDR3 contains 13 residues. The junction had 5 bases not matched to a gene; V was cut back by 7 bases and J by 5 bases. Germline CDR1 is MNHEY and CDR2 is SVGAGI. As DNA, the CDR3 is TGTGCCAGCACGAGGGACAGGGAGGAGACCCAGTACTTC. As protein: CASTRDREETQYF.

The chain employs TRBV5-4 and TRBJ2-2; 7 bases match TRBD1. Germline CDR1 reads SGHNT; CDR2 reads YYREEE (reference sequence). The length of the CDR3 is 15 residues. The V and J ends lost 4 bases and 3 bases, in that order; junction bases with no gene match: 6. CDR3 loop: CASSRDSVYTGELFF. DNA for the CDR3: TGTGCCAGCAGCAGGGACAGCGTATACACCGGGGAGCTGTTTTTT.

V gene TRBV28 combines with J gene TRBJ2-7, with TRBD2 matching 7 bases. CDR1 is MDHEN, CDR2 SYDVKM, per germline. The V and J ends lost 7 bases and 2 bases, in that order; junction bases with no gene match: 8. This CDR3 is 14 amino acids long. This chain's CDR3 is CASTPAGVAYEQYV. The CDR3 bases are TGTGCCAGCACCCCTGCGGGGGTTGCCTACGAGCAGTACGTC.

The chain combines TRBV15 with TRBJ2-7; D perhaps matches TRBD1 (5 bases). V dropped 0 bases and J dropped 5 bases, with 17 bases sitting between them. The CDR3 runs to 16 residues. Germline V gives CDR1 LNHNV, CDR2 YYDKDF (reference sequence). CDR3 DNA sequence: TGTGCCACCAGCAGAGACCCTCAGGGTTTGTTCGACGAGCAGTACGTC. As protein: CATSRDPQGLFDEQYV.

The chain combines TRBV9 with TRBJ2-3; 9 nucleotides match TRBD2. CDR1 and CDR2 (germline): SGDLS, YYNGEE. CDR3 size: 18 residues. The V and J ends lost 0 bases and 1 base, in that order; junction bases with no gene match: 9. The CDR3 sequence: CASSVEGVAGAGTDTQYF. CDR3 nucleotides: TGTGCCAGCAGCGTAGAGGGGGTAGCGGGGGCCGGCACAGATACGCAGTATTTT.

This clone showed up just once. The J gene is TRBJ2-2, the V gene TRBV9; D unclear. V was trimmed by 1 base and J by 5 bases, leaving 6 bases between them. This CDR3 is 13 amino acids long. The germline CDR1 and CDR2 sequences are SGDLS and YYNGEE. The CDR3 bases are TGTGCCAGCAGCGTAATAGAAACCGGGGAGCTGTTTTTT. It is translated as CASSVIETGELFF. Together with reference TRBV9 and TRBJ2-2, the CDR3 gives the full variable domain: DSGVTQTPKHLITATGQRVTLRCSPRSGDLSVYWYQQSLDQGLQFLIQYYNGEERAKGNILERFSAQQFPDLHSELNLSSLELGDSALYFCASSVIETGELFFGEGSRLTVL.

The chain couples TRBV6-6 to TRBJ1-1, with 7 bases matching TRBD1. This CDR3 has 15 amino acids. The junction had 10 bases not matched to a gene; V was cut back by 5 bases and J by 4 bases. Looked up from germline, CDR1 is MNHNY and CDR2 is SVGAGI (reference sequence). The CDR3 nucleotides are TGTGCCAGCAGTGGCCAAATTTCAGGGGGCACTGAAGCTTTCTTT. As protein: CASSGQISGGTEAFF.

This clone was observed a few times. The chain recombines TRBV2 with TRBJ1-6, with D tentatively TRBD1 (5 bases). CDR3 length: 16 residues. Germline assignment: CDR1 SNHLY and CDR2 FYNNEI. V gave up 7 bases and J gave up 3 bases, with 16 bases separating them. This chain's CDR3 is CASMREPGLYNSPLHF. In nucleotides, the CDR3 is TGTGCCAGCATGAGAGAGCCGGGACTCTATAATTCACCCCTCCACTTT.

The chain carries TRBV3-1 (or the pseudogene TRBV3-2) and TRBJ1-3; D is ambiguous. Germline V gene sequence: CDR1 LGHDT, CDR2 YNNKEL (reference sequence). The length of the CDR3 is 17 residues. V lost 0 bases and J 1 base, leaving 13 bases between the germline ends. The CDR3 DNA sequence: TGTGCCAGCAGCCAAGATTCTGGGAGTATGTCTGGAAACACCATATATTTT. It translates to CASSQDSGSMSGNTIYF.

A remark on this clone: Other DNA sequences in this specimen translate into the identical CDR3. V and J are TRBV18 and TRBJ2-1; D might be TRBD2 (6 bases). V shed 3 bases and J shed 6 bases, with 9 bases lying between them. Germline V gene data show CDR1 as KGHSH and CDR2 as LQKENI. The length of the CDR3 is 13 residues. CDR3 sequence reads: CASSPVGGNEQFF. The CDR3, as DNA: TGTGCCAGCTCACCGGTCGGGGGCAATGAGCAGTTCTTC.

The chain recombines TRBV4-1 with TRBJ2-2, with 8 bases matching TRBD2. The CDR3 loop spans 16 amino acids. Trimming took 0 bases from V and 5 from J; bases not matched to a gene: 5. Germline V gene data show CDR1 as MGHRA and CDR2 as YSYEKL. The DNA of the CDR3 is TGCGCCAGCAGCCAAGATACAGCTAGCGGGACCGGGGAGCTGTTTTTT. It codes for CASSQDTASGTGELFF.

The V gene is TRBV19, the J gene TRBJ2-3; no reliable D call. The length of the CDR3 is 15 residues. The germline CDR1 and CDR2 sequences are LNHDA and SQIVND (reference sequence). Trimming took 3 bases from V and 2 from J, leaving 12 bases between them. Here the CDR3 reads CASSIMGSPTDTQYF. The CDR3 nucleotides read TGTGCCAGTAGTATTATGGGCTCCCCCACAGATACGCAGTATTTT.

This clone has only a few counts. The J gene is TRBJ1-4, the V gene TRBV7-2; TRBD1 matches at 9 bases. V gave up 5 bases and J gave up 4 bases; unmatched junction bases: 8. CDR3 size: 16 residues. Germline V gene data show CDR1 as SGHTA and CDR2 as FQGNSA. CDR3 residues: CASSPRTGAFNEKLFF. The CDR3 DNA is TGTGCCAGCAGCCCCAGGACAGGGGCGTTTAATGAAAAACTGTTTTTT.

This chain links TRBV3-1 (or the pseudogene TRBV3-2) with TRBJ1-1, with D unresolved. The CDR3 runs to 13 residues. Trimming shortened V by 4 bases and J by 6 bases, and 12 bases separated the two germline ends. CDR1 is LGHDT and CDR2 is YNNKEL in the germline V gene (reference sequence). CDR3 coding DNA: TGTGCCAGCAGCCGATCAGTCCGCCCTGAAGCTTTCTTT. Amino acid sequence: CASSRSVRPEAFF.

The CDR3 protein is CASGTVTYGYTF. The CDR3 DNA sequence: TGTGCCAGCGGGACAGTGACCTATGGCTACACCTTC. The chain joins TRBV9 to TRBJ1-2; TRBD1 agrees at 7 bases. Trimming cost V 7 bases and J 4 bases; bases outside gene matches: 4. In germline, CDR1 is SGDLS, CDR2 YYNGEE. This CDR3 region has 12 residues.

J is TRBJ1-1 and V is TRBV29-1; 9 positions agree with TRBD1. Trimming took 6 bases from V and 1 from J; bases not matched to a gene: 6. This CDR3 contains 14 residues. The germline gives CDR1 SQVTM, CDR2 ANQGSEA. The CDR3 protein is CSVGPGQGNTEAFF. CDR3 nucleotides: TGCAGCGTGGGACCGGGACAGGGGAACACTGAAGCTTTCTTT.

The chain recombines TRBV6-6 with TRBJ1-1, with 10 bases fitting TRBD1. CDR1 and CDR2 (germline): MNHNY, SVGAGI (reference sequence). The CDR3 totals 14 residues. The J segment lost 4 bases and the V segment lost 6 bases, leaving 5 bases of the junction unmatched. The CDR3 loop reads CASRQGQGPTEAFF. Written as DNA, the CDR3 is TGTGCCAGCAGGCAGGGACAGGGGCCCACTGAAGCTTTCTTT.

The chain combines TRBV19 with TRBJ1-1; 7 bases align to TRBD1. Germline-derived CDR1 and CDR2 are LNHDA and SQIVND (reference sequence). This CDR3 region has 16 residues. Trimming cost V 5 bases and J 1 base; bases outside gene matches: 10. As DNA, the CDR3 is TGTGCCAGTAGTTTGATAGGGGGCTTTGAGAACACTGAAGCTTTCTTT. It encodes CASSLIGGFENTEAFF.

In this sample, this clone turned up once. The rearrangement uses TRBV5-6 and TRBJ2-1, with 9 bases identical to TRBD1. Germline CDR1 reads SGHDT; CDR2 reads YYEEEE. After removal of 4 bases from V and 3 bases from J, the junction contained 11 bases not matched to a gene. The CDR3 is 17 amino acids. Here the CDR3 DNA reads TGTGCCAGCAGCCTCCTCTTGACAGGGGGATTCTACAATGAGCAGTTCTTC. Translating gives CASSLLLTGGFYNEQFF.